The clone carrying this T cell receptor (beta chain) showed up just a few times. As yet, its antigen is unknown. As every portion of the isolated RNA was reverse transcribed, the sequencing read expressed TCRB transcripts. Generated by immunoSEQ multiplex PCR, the TCRdb table keeps only in-frame clones and is missing some. The table includes roughly 260,000 clones, approximately 10% detected once. The sample originates from a study of beta chain features in type 1 diabetes. The V and J ends lost 6 bases and 3 bases respectively, with 4 bases between them. The CDR3 contains 11 residues. CDR1 is LNHDA and CDR2 is SQIVND in the germline V gene (reference sequence). Populations obtained by sorting all exceeded 95% purity. Broader study findings: Reads derived from cDNA could over-represent cells showing high TCR expression. Shorter templates may be favored by PCR, equally so in patients and controls. There was a moderate but significant shortening of TCRB CDR3s in all four CD4+ subsets of Type 1 diabetes patients.

This sequence originates from a man under 40 with type 1 diabetes. J is TRBJ2-3 and V is TRBV19; D not resolved. The specimen sequenced was naive CD4+ T cells from blood. The CDR3 loop is CASSLTDTQYF. The CDR3 nucleotides are TGTGCCAGTAGCCTAACAGATACGCAGTATTTT.